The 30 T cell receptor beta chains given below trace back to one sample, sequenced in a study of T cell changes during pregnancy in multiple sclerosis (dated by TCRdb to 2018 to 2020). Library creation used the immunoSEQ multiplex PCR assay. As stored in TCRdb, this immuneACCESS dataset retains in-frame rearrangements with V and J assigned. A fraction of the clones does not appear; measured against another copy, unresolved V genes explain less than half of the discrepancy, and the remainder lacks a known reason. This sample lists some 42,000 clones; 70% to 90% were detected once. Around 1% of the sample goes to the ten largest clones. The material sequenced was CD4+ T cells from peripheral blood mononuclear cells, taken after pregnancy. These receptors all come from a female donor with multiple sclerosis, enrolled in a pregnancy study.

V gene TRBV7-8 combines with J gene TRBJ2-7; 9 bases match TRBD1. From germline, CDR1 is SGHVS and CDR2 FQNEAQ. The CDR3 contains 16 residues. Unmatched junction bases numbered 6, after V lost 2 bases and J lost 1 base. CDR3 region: CASSLRSGTGSYEQYF. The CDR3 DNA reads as TGTGCCAGCAGCTTACGTTCGGGGACAGGGTCCTACGAGCAGTACTTC.

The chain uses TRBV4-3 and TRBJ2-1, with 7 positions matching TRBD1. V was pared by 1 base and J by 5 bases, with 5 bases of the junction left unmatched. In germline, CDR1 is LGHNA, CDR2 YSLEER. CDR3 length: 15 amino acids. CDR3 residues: CASSQGGGKDNEQFF. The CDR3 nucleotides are TGCGCCAGCAGCCAAGGAGGGGGCAAAGACAATGAGCAGTTCTTC.

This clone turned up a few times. The CDR3 sequence is CASSQELKLFF. The DNA of the CDR3 is TGTGCCAGCAGCCAAGAACTAAAACTGTTTTTT. The chain joins TRBV4-2 to TRBJ1-4, with D unclear. The CDR3 runs to 11 residues. Germline lookup yields CDR1 LGHNA and CDR2 YNFKEQ. V gave up 0 bases and J gave up 10 bases, with 3 bases separating them.

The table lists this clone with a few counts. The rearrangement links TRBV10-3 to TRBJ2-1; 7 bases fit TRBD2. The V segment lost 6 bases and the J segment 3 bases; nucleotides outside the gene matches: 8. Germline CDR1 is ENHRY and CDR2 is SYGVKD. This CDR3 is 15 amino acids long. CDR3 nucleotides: TGTGCCATCAGCGCCAGCGGGGATCGCTACAATGAGCAGTTCTTC. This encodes CAISASGDRYNEQFF.

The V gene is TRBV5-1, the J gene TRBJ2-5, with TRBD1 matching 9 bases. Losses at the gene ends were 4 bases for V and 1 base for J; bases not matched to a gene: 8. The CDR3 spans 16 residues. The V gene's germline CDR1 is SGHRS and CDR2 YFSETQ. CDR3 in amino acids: CASSRNRGLLQETQYF. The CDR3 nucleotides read TGCGCCAGCAGCCGTAACAGGGGGCTGCTCCAAGAGACCCAGTACTTC.

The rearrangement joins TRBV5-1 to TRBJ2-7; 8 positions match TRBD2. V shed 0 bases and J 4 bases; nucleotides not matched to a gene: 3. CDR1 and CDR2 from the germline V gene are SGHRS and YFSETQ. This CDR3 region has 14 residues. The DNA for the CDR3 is TGCGCCAGCAGCTTGGAGGGCGGGGGGTACGAGCAGTACTTC. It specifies CASSLEGGGYEQYF.

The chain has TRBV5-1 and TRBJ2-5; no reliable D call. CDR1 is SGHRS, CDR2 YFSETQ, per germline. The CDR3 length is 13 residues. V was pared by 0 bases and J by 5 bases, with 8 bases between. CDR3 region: CASSLGFRETQYF. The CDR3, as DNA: TGCGCCAGCAGCTTGGGTTTCCGGGAGACCCAGTACTTC.

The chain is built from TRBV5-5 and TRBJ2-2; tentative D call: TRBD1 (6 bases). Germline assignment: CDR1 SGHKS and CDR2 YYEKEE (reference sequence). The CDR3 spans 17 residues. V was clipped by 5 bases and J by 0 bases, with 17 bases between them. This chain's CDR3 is CASRSTGLVANTGELFF. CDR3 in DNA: TGTGCCAGCAGAAGTACAGGGTTGGTCGCGAACACCGGGGAGCTGTTTTTT.

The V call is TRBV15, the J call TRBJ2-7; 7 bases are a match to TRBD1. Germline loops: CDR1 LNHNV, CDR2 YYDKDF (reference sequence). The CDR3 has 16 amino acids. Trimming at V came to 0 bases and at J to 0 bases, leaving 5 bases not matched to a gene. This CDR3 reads CATSRDRQGLSYEQYF. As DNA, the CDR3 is TGTGCCACCAGCAGAGATCGACAGGGCCTCTCCTACGAGCAGTACTTC.

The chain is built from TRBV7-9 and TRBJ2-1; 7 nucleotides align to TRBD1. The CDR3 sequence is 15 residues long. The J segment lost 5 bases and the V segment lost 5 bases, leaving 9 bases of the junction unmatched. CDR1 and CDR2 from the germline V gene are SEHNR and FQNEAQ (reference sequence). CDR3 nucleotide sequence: TGTGCCAGCAGCCCGACAGGGATCCGTCACAATGAGCAGTTCTTC. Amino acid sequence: CASSPTGIRHNEQFF.

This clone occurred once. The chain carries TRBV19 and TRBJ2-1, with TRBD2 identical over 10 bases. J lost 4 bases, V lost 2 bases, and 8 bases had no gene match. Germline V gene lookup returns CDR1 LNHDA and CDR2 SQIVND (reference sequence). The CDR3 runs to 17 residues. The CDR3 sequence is CASSISASGGSYNEQFF. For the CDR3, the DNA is TGTGCCAGTAGTATATCGGCTAGCGGGGGTTCTTACAATGAGCAGTTCTTC.

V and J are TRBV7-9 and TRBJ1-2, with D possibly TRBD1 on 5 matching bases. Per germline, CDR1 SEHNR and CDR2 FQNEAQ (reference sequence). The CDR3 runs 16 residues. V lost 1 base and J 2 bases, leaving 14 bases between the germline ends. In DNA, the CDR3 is TGTGCCAGCAGCTTAGTGGGAAACCAGGGAAACTATGGCTACACCTTC. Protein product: CASSLVGNQGNYGYTF.

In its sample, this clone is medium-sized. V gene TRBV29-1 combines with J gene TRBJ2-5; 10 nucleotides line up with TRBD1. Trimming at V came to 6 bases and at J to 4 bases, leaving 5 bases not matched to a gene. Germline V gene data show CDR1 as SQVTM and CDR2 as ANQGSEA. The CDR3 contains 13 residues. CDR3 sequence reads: CSVGTGAPETQYF. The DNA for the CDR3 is TGCAGCGTCGGGACAGGGGCCCCAGAGACCCAGTACTTC.

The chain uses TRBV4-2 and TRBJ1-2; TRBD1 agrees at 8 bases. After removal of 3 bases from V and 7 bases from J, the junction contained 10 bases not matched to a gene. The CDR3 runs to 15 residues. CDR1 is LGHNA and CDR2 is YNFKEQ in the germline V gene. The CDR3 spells CASSHLQDRVRGYTF. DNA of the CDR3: TGTGCCAGCAGCCATCTACAGGACAGGGTTCGTGGCTACACCTTC.

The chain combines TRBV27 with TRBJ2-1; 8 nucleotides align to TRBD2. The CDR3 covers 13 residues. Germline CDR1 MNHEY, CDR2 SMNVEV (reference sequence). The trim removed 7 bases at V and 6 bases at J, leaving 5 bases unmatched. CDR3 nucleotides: TGTGCCAGCACCCTAGCGGGTGGCAATGAGCAGTTCTTC. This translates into CASTLAGGNEQFF.

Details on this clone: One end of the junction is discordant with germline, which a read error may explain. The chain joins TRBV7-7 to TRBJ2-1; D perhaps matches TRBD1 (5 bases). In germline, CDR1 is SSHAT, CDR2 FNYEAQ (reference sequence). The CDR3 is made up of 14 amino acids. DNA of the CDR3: TGTGCTAGCAGCCCCGGTTGGCAGGGCGATGAGCAGTTCTTC. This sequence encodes CASSPGWQGDEQFF. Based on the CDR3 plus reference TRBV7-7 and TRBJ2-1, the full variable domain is GAGVSQSPRYKVTKRGQDVTLRCDPISSHATLYWYQQALGQGPEFLTYFNYEAQPDKSGLPSDRFSAERPEGSISTLTIQRTEQRDSAMYRCASSPGWQGDEQFFGPGTRLTVL.

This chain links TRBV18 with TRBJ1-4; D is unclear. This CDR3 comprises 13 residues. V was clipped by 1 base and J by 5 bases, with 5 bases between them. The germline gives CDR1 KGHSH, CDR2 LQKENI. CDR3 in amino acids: CASSPRRNEKLFF. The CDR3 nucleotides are TGTGCCAGCTCACCACGGAGAAATGAAAAACTGTTTTTT.

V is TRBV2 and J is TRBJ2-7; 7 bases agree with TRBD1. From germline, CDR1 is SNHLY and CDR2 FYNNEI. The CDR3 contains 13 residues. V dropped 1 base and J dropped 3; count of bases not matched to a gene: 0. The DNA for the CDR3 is TGTGCCAGCAGTGAAGGGGACAGCTACGAGCAGTACTTC. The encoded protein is CASSEGDSYEQYF.

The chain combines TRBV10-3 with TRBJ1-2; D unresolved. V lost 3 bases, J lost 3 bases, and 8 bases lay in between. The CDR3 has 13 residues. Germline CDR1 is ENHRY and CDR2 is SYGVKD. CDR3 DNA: TGTGCCATCAGTGACCCGGGGTACTATGGCTACACCTTC. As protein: CAISDPGYYGYTF.

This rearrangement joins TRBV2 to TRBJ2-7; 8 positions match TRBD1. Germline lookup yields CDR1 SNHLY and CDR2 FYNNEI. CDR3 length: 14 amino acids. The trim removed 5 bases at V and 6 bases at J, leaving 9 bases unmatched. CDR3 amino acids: CASSTQGANGEQYF. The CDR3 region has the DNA TGTGCCAGCAGTACTCAGGGGGCCAACGGCGAGCAGTACTTC.

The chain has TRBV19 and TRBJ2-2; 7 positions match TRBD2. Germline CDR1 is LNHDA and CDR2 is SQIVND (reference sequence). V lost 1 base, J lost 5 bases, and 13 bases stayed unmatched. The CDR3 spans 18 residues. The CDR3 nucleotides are TGTGCCAGTAGTATAGGGGTCCGGGGGGTGCGGAGAACCGGGGAGCTGTTTTTT. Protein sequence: CASSIGVRGVRRTGELFF.

CDR3 loop: CASSPPNFQGGSPLHF. DNA for the CDR3: TGTGCCAGCTCACCACCAAACTTCCAGGGGGGTTCACCCCTCCACTTT. The gene calls are TRBV18 and TRBJ1-6, with 7 positions matching TRBD1. V lost 0 bases and J lost 9; bases outside the gene matches: 8. Germline CDR1 is KGHSH and CDR2 is LQKENI. The CDR3 totals 16 residues.

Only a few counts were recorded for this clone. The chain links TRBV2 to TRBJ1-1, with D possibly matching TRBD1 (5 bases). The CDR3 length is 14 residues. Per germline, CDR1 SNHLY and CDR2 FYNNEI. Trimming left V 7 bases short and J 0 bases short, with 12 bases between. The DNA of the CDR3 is TGTGCCAGCATTAGCAGGGATATGAACACTGAAGCTTTCTTT. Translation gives CASISRDMNTEAFF.

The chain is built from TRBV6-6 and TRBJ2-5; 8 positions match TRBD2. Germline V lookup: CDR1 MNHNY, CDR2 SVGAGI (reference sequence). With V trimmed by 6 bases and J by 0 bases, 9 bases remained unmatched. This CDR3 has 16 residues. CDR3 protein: CASSSLAGAYQETQYF. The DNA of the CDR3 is TGTGCCAGCAGCTCCCTAGCGGGTGCATACCAAGAGACCCAGTACTTC.

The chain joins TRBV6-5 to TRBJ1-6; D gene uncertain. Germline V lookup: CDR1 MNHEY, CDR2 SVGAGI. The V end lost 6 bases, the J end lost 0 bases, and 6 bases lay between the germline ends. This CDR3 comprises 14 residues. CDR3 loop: CASRGSSYNSPLHF. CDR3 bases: TGTGCCAGCAGGGGCAGCTCCTATAATTCACCCCTCCACTTT.

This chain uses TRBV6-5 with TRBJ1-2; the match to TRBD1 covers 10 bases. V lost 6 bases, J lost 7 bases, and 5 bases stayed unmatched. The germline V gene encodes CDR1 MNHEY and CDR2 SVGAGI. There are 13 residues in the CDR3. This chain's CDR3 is CASSTDRGVGYTF. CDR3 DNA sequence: TGTGCCAGCAGCACGGACAGGGGGGTTGGCTACACCTTC.

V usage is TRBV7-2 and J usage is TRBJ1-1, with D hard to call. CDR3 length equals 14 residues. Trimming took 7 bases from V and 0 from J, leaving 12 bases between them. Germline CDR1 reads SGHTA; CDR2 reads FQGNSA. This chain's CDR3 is CASTLDIMNTEAFF. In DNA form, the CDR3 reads TGTGCCAGCACCCTCGACATTATGAACACTGAAGCTTTCTTT. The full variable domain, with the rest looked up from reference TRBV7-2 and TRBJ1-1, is GAGVSQSPSNKVTEKGKDVELRCDPISGHTALYWYRQSLGQGLEFLIYFQGNSAPDKSGLPSDRFSAERTGGSVSTLTIQRTQQEDSAVYLCASTLDIMNTEAFFGQGTRLTVV.

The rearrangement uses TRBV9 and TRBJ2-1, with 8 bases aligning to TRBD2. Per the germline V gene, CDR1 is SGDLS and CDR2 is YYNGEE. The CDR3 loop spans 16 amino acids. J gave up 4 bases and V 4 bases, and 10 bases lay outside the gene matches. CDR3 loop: CASSLRFGGGYNEQFF. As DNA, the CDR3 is TGTGCCAGCAGCCTACGGTTTGGCGGGGGGTACAATGAGCAGTTCTTC.

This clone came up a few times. CDR3 sequence reads: CASSLGRTGYNSPLHF. In DNA form, the CDR3 reads TGTGCCAGCAGCTTGGGGAGGACAGGCTATAATTCACCCCTCCACTTT. The chain couples TRBV5-8 to TRBJ1-6, with 7 positions matching TRBD1. Unmatched junction bases numbered 3, after V lost 0 bases and J lost 3 bases. The CDR3 has 16 amino acids. Looked up from germline, CDR1 is SGHTS and CDR2 is YDEGEE.

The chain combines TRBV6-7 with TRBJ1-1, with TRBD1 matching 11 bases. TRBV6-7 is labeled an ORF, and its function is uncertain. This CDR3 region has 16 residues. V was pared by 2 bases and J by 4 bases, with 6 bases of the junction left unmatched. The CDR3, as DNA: TGTGCCAGCAGTTACCGGGGACAGGGGGTGTTCACTGAAGCTTTCTTT. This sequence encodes CASSYRGQGVFTEAFF.